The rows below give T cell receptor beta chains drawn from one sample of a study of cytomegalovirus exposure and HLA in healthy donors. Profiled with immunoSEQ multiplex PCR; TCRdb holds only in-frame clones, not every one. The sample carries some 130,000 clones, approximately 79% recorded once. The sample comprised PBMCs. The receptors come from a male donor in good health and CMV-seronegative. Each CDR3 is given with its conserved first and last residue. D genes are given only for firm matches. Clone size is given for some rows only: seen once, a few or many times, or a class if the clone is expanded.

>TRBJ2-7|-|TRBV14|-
TGTGCCAGCAGCCAAGGGGGGGAAATAGGCGAGCAGTACTTC
CASSQGGEIGEQYF
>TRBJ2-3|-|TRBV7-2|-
TGTGCCAGCACTCCCAGGTCCTCCGAGACAGATACGCAGTATTTT
CASTPRSSETDTQYF
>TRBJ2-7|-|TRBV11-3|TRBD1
TGTGCCAGCAGCTCCCGAGGGACAGGAGGCGACGAGCAGTACTTC
CASSSRGTGGDEQYF
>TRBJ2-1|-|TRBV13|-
TGTGCCAGCAGCGACCGGGCCCGGGGCAATGAGCAGTTCTTC
CASSDRARGNEQFF
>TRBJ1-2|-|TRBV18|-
TGTGCCAGCTCACCTTCCCGCCCAGGTTCTAACTATGGCTACACCTTC
CASSPSRPGSNYGYTF
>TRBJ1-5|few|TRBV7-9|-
TGTTCCAGCAGCTTAGGTAGTCAGCCCCAGCATTTT
CSSSLGSQPQHF
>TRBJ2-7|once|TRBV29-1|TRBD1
TGCAGCGCGGGGACAGGGGGAGTCTACGAGCAGTACTTC
CSAGTGGVYEQYF
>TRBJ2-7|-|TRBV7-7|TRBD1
TGTGCTAGCAGCCTAGGGACAGGGGCTAACTACGAGCAGTACTTC
CASSLGTGANYEQYF
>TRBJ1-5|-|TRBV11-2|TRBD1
TGTGCCAGCAACAAGCTTGCTTCCGGCGGGACAGGGATCAATCAGCCCCAGCATTTT
CASNKLASGGTGINQPQHF
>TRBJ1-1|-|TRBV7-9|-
TGTGCCATTTCACCCAGGGGCACTGAAGCTTTCTTT
CAISPRGTEAFF
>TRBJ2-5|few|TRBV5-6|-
TGTGCCAGCAGCTTGGGGGACTCCGTGGGACAAGAGACCCAGTACTTC
CASSLGDSVGQETQYF
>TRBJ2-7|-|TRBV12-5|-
TGTGCTAGTGGTTCGGGACTCTACGAGCAGTACTTC
CASGSGLYEQYF
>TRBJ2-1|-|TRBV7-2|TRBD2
TGTGCCAGCAGCTTTGTTACCGGCGGGGGTTACAATGAGCAGTTCTTC
CASSFVTGGGYNEQFF
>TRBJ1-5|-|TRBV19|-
TGTGCCAGTAGTTCCAGCGCCCTAGGAGTGGGCAATCAGCCCCAGCATTTT
CASSSSALGVGNQPQHF
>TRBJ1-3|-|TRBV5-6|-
TGTGCCAGCAGTCCCGGGACACCTACCTCTGGAAACACCATATATTTT
CASSPGTPTSGNTIYF
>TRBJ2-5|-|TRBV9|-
TGTGCCAGCAGCGTAGGTCGACTAGACACGTACCAAGAGACCCAGTACTTC
CASSVGRLDTYQETQYF
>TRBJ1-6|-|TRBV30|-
TGTGCCTGGAGTGAGAGGGAGAATTCACCCCTCCACTTT
CAWSERENSPLHF
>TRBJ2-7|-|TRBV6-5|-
TGTGCCGGCAGTCCGCCGGGACAAACCTACGAGCAGTACTTC
CAGSPPGQTYEQYF
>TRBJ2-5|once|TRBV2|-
TGTGCCAGCAGTGACCCGGCTAGCTTCCAAGAGACCCAGTACTTC
CASSDPASFQETQYF
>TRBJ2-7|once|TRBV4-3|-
TGCGCCAGCAGCCAGTCCGTAGGGGCACAGGGTGTGTCGGAGTACTTC
CASSQSVGAQGVSEYF
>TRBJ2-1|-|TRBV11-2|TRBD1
TGTGCCAGCAGCATAGGACAGGGTTTCTACAATGAGCAGTTCTTC
CASSIGQGFYNEQFF
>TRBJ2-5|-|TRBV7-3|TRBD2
TGTGCCAGCAGCCGACTAGCGGGGGGGATGGAGACCCAGTACTTC
CASSRLAGGMETQYF
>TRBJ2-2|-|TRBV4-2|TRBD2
TGTGCCAGCAGCCGGACTAGCGGGGGGGCCGGATCCGGGGAGCTGTTTTTT
CASSRTSGGAGSGELFF
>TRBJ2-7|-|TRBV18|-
TGTGCCAGCTCACCGGTAGGGGTACTCGAGCAGTACTTC
CASSPVGVLEQYF
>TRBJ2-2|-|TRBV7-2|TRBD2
TGTGCCAGCAGCACTAGCGGGGGGGCGGATGGCGGGGAGCTGTTTTTT
CASSTSGGADGGELFF
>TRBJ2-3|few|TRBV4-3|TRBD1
TGCGCCAGCAGCCAAGACGGGACAGGGGAGCCTAGCACAGATACGCAGTATTTT
CASSQDGTGEPSTDTQYF
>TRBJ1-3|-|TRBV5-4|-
TGTGCCAGCAGCCCGGGGTCAAACACCATATATTTT
CASSPGSNTIYF
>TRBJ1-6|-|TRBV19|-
TGTGCCAGTAGATACAGGGTTGAGAGCTCCTATAATTCACCCCTCCACTTT
CASRYRVESSYNSPLHF
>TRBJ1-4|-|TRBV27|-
TGTGCCAGCAGTACCCGTGGAGGCCCTAATGAAAAACTGTTTTTT
CASSTRGGPNEKLFF
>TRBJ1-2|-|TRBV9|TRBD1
TGTGCCAGCAGCGTAGGGAGGGGGCGACCTAACTATGGCTACACCTTC
CASSVGRGRPNYGYTF
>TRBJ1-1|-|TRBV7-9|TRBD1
TGTGCCAGCACCACTACAGGGGGCGCGGCTAGGGCTTTCTTT
CASTTTGGAARAFF
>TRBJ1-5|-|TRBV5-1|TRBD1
TGCGCCAGCAGCTTGGCAGGGGGCGCAGGACAGCCCCAGCATTTT
CASSLAGGAGQPQHF
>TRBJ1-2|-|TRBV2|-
TGTGCCAGCAGTGAAGCGCTTCCAGGGGAGTCCTATGGCTACACCTTC
CASSEALPGESYGYTF
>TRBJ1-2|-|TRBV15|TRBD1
TGTGCCACCAGCAGAGATCTCGAGGGGGCAAACTATGGCTCCACCTTC
CATSRDLEGANYGSTF
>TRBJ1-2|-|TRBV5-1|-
TGCGCCAGCAGCCTCGGGGGAGGTAACTATGGCTACACCTTC
CASSLGGGNYGYTF
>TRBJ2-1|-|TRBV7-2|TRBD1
TGTGCCAGCAGCCGACCGGGACAGGGAACTTACATCTACAATGAGCAGTTCTTC
CASSRPGQGTYIYNEQFF
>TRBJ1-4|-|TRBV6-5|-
TGTGCCAGCAGTTACGGAGGGGCTTCTAATGAAAAACTGTTTTTT
CASSYGGASNEKLFF
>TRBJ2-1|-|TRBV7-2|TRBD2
TGTGCCAGCAGCTTAGGCGGGGGGGCCATGGCCTACAATGAGCAGTTCTTC
CASSLGGGAMAYNEQFF
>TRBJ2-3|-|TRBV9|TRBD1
TGTGCCAGCAGCGTAACGGCAGGGGGCAGCGCAGATACGCAGTATTTT
CASSVTAGGSADTQYF
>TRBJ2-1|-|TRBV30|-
TGTGCCTGGAGTAGGGACTTGGGCGATGAGCAGTTCTTC
CAWSRDLGDEQFF
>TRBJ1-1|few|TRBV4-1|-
TGCGCCAGCAGCCAAGATCGCCAGTCTGAAGCTTTCTTT
CASSQDRQSEAFF
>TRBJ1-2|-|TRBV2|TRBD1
TGTGCCAGCAGCCGGGACAGGGCTAACTATGGCTACACCTTC
CASSRDRANYGYTF
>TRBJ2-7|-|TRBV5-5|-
TGTGCCAGCAGCCAGCTCGGGCAGTCTCGGGGGCAGTACTTC
CASSQLGQSRGQYF
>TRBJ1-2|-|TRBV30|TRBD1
TGTGCCTGGAGTAAAGGGACAGGGGCCCCTTATGGCTACACCTTC
CAWSKGTGAPYGYTF